This is a list of T cell receptor beta chains from one sample in a study of response to subunit inactivated influenza vaccine. TCRdb redid the calling of the RT-PCR reads with MiXCR, one entry per CDR3 protein. The sample lists 450,000 to 600,000 distinct CDR3 sequences; approximately 7.1% were seen once. The material sequenced was PBMCs from blood, taken around 25 months after vaccination. These TCRs come from a man between 50 and 69 years old who received an inactivated influenza vaccine. Each CDR3 is given with its conserved first and last residue. A D gene is named only where the DNA matches it firmly. Clone size is given for some rows only: seen once, a few or many times, or a class if the clone is expanded.

V,D,J,size,DNA,CDR3
TRBV7-2,NA,TRBJ2-7,NA,TGTGCCAGCAGCCTGTACCGAGGCTACGAGCAGTACTTC,CASSLYRGYEQYF
TRBV5-1,TRBD1,TRBJ1-6,few,TGCGCCAGCAGCTTGTTAGCGGACAGGAGTAATTCACCCCTCCACTTT,CASSLLADRSNSPLHF
TRBV3-1,NA,TRBJ1-2,many,TGTGCCAGCAGCCAGAAGACCCGCTATGGCTACACCTTC,CASSQKTRYGYTF
TRBV29-1,NA,TRBJ2-7,many,TGCAGCGTTGCAGGGGGGACAGTGTCCTACGAGCAGTACTTC,CSVAGGTVSYEQYF
TRBV6-1,NA,TRBJ1-3,NA,TGTGCCAGCAGACCCGACAGCCGAAACACCATATATTTT,CASRPDSRNTIYF
TRBV6-5,TRBD1,TRBJ2-1,NA,TGTGCCAGCAGTTACTCGTCGAGACAGGGCTACAATGAGCAGTTCTTC,CASSYSSRQGYNEQFF
TRBV20-1,NA,TRBJ1-2,NA,TGCAGTGCTAGAGATAGCAGGGAGATCTATGGCTACACCTTC,CSARDSREIYGYTF
TRBV9,TRBD2,TRBJ2-1,many,TGTGCCAGCAGCGCATTAGCGGGAGGTGGTGAGCAGTTCTTC,CASSALAGGGEQFF
TRBV5-1,NA,TRBJ2-1,few,TGCGCCAGCAGCTCCCAGAATGGTGGGACGGCTGAGCAGTTCTTC,CASSSQNGGTAEQFF
TRBV25-1,NA,TRBJ2-5,NA,TGTGCCAGCAGAACAGCTAACCAAGAGACCCAGTACTTC,CASRTANQETQYF
TRBV19,TRBD2,TRBJ2-3,few,TGTGCCAGTAGTTCTAGCGGGATACTCATCGATACGCAGTATTTT,CASSSSGILIDTQYF
TRBV20-1,TRBD1,TRBJ1-3,many,TGCAGTGCTAGAGAAGAGGGGGCGGCTGGAAACACCATATATTTT,CSAREEGAAGNTIYF
TRBV12-3/TRBV12-4,NA,TRBJ2-7,NA,TGTGCCAGCAGTTCGACTAGTCGCTACGAGCAGTACTTC,CASSSTSRYEQYF
TRBV5-1,TRBD2,TRBJ2-3,many,TGCGCCAGCAGCTTTAGCGGGAATCGGGCAGATACGCAGTATTTT,CASSFSGNRADTQYF
TRBV4-1,NA,TRBJ2-7,NA,TGCGCCAGCAGCCAGACGTGGTGGGGAGGCTACGAGCAGTACTTC,CASSQTWWGGYEQYF
TRBV19,TRBD1,TRBJ1-1,many,TGTGCCAGTAGGGGACAGGGGAAGAACACTGAAGCTTTCTTT,CASRGQGKNTEAFF
TRBV2,NA,TRBJ2-7,few,TGTGCCAGCAGTGAGACAGGACGATCCTACGAGCAGTACTTC,CASSETGRSYEQYF
TRBV7-2,NA,TRBJ1-5,few,TGTGCCAGCAGCTTAGTACCCAGGGGAAGCAATCAGCCCCAGCATTTT,CASSLVPRGSNQPQHF
TRBV18,NA,TRBJ2-1,NA,TGTGCCAGCTCACCACGACTCAGTGAGCAGTTCTTC,CASSPRLSEQFF
TRBV16,NA,TRBJ2-6,NA,TGTGCCAGCAGCCAATTTAACTCTGGGGCCAACGTCCTGACTTTC,CASSQFNSGANVLTF
TRBV20-1,TRBD1,TRBJ1-2,NA,TGCAGTGCTACTGACAGGGGCGCCTATGGCTACACCTTC,CSATDRGAYGYTF
TRBV12-3/TRBV12-4,TRBD1,TRBJ2-3,NA,TGTGCCAGCAGTTTCAGTCCCGGGACAGGTTTCACAGATACGCAGTATTTT,CASSFSPGTGFTDTQYF
TRBV6-1,NA,TRBJ2-7,NA,TGTGCCAGCAGTGGACAGGACTCCTACGAGCAGTACTTC,CASSGQDSYEQYF
TRBV4-1,TRBD2,TRBJ2-5,NA,TGCGCCAGCAGCCCTAGCGGGCCAACGGCGGAGACCCAGTACTTC,CASSPSGPTAETQYF
TRBV20-1,NA,TRBJ1-1,few,TGCAGTGCCTCTCATCTTCGATTGGGCACTGAAGCTTTCTTT,CSASHLRLGTEAFF
TRBV6-1,NA,TRBJ1-1,once,TGTGCCAGCAGAAAGACATTAATCATGAACACTGAAGCTTTCTTT,CASRKTLIMNTEAFF
TRBV5-4,NA,TRBJ2-3,NA,TGTGCCAGCAGCTTCCGACGAGATCGGGTTGGTACGCAGTATTTT,CASSFRRDRVGTQYF
TRBV7-2,TRBD1,TRBJ2-2,few,TGTGCCAGCAGCTTAGGCGGCAGGGGGACGACCGGGGAGCTGTTTTTT,CASSLGGRGTTGELFF
TRBV5-1,NA,TRBJ2-3,NA,TGCGCCAGCAGCCCCGGGGGACGCTTCACAGATACGCAGTATTTT,CASSPGGRFTDTQYF
TRBV7-9,NA,TRBJ1-1,many,TGTGCCAGCAGCTTAGATTTACCCGGGAGGGCGAACACTGAAGCTTTCTTT,CASSLDLPGRANTEAFF
TRBV20-1,NA,TRBJ2-1,many,TGCAGTGCTAGACCCGGGAGCTCCGGGGGCGATGAGCAGTTCTTC,CSARPGSSGGDEQFF
TRBV27,NA,TRBJ2-1,few,TGTGCCAGCAGTCCCAGACAGCAGGGAGACAATGAGCAGTTCTTC,CASSPRQQGDNEQFF
TRBV12-3/TRBV12-4,TRBD1,TRBJ2-7,NA,TGTGCCAGCAGCCGGGACAGGGGCGGGTTGGGCGAGCAGTACTTC,CASSRDRGGLGEQYF
TRBV4-1,TRBD1,TRBJ1-2,few,TGCGCCAGCAGCCAATGGAACAGGGGCTCCTATGGCTACACCTTC,CASSQWNRGSYGYTF
TRBV29-1,NA,TRBJ2-1,NA,TGCAGCGTGGATAAGGGGGAGGGGCAGTTCTTC,CSVDKGEGQFF
TRBV4-3,TRBD2,TRBJ2-5,few,TGCGCCAGCAGCCAAAACCCGGGACTACCAGAGACCCAGTACTTC,CASSQNPGLPETQYF
TRBV7-2,NA,TRBJ2-1,many,TGTGCCAGCAGCTTATCCGCAGGTTTCGATGAGCAGTTCTTC,CASSLSAGFDEQFF
TRBV14,NA,TRBJ2-7,many,TGTGCCAGCAGCAAAGGCCCCCTGTTTTCCTACGAGCAGTACTTC,CASSKGPLFSYEQYF
TRBV4-3,NA,TRBJ2-3,many,TGCGCCAGCAGCCAAGAGGTTGGAGGGCCGGCAGATACGCAGTATTTT,CASSQEVGGPADTQYF
TRBV6-2/TRBV6-3,TRBD1,TRBJ2-3,many,TGTGCCAGCAGAGCCGGGACAGGGGGTCAGGATACGCAGTATTTT,CASRAGTGGQDTQYF
TRBV15,TRBD2,TRBJ2-1,many,TGTGCCACCAGCCCCCCCGGACTAGCGGGGGGGGTGTCGTTCTTC,CATSPPGLAGGVSFF
TRBV29-1,TRBD2,TRBJ2-7,many,TGCAGCGGGAACCGGGAGGCCTACGAGCAGTACTTC,CSGNREAYEQYF
TRBV6-2/TRBV6-3,TRBD1,TRBJ2-2,NA,TGTGCCAGCAGGCTTATGACAGGGGGCTCCGGGGAGCTGTTTTTT,CASRLMTGGSGELFF
TRBV6-5,TRBD1,TRBJ1-5,NA,TGTGCCAGCAGTTACTCTGACAGGGATAGCAATCAGCCCCAGCATTTT,CASSYSDRDSNQPQHF
TRBV5-1,TRBD1,TRBJ1-5,NA,TGCGCCAGCAGCACCTCCTCGACAGGGTTTTTTCAGCCCCAGCATTTT,CASSTSSTGFFQPQHF
TRBV7-8,NA,TRBJ1-4,NA,TGTGCCAGCAGCCCGGCAGCTGCAACTAATGAAAAACTGTTTTTT,CASSPAAATNEKLFF
TRBV5-1,TRBD2,TRBJ2-3,few,TGCGCCAGCAGCTGGGGACTAGCGGGAGAAGCTACGCAGTATTTT,CASSWGLAGEATQYF
TRBV6-1,TRBD2,TRBJ2-1,few,TGTGCCAGCGGGGAACTAGCGGGGGGATACAATGAGCAGTTCTTC,CASGELAGGYNEQFF
TRBV2,NA,TRBJ1-4,NA,TGTGCCGGACAGATTGCAACTAATGAAAAACTGTTTTTT,CAGQIATNEKLFF
TRBV28,NA,TRBJ2-7,few,TGTGCCAGCACCGGGGGGCAGGGGCATTACGAGCAGTACTTC,CASTGGQGHYEQYF
TRBV6-1,NA,TRBJ1-6,NA,TGTGCCAGCAATAACAGGGAACACCATTCACCCCTCCACTTT,CASNNREHHSPLHF
TRBV20-1,NA,TRBJ1-5,few,TGCAGTGCTAGAGCAGGGTTTCTTCAGCCCCAGCATTTT,CSARAGFLQPQHF
TRBV3-1,NA,TRBJ2-5,NA,TGTGCCAGCAGCCAAGGCCCAGGGGCGAAAGAGACCCAGTACTTC,CASSQGPGAKETQYF
TRBV7-2,TRBD2,TRBJ2-1,NA,TGTGCCAGCAGCCTAGCGGGGGGATCAGTCGGTGAGCAGTTCTTC,CASSLAGGSVGEQFF
TRBV5-1,NA,TRBJ1-5,few,TGCGCCAGCAGCTTGGAGGGAAGAGGCAATCAGCCCCAGCATTTT,CASSLEGRGNQPQHF
TRBV29-1,TRBD2,TRBJ2-7,many,TGCAGCGTTGAAGATCGGGTACTAGCGGGAAACTACGAGCAGTACTTC,CSVEDRVLAGNYEQYF
TRBV5-5,NA,TRBJ2-7,NA,TGTGCCAGCAGCTCCACGGGGCGGACCCTTTCGCTCGAGCAGTACTTC,CASSSTGRTLSLEQYF
TRBV28,NA,TRBJ2-5,few,TGTGCCAGCAGTGAGACCGGGGGTTCTCAAGAGACCCAGTACTTC,CASSETGGSQETQYF
TRBV29-1,NA,TRBJ2-5,NA,TGCAGCGTTGAACTGGCAATTAATCAAGAGACCCAGTACTTC,CSVELAINQETQYF
TRBV6-5,NA,TRBJ1-5,many,TGTGCCAGCAGTTACGCAGCTAGTCAGCCCCAGCATTTT,CASSYAASQPQHF